This passage covers 24 T cell receptor beta chains from one sample sequenced in a study of cytomegalovirus exposure and HLA in healthy donors. Both 60 Vbeta primers and 13 Jbeta primers went into the PCR. Clones were read by immunoSEQ multiplex PCR, and TCRdb kept only the in-frame ones, dropping some. This sample has about 170,000 clones, with roughly 76% found just once. The sequencing input was PBMCs. The receptor source for this set is a male donor in good health and CMV-seronegative.

V usage is TRBV5-1 and J usage is TRBJ2-3; D unresolved. This CDR3 comprises 15 residues. The germline V gene has CDR1 SGHRS and CDR2 YFSETQ. Trimming took off 2 bases at V and 0 bases at J, with 10 bases between the two ends. The CDR3 coding sequence is TGCGCCAGCAGCTTCCAGTCTCGTAGCACAGATACGCAGTATTTT. It encodes CASSFQSRSTDTQYF.

The chain employs TRBV19 and TRBJ2-5; tentatively, D is TRBD1 (6 bases). Per germline, CDR1 LNHDA and CDR2 SQIVND (reference sequence). The V and J ends lost 3 bases and 1 base respectively, with 15 bases between them. This CDR3 region has 16 residues. Here the CDR3 reads CASSMPRTGSQETQYF. In DNA, the CDR3 is TGTGCCAGTAGTATGCCCCGCACAGGGTCCCAAGAGACCCAGTACTTC.

This chain links TRBV29-1 with TRBJ2-5; 14 bases line up with TRBD2. Losses at the gene ends were 3 bases for V and 2 bases for J; bases not matched to a gene: 8. Germline V gene lookup returns CDR1 SQVTM and CDR2 ANQGSEA. The CDR3 covers 17 residues. The CDR3 DNA reads as TGCAGCGTTGAGATGTGGGGACTAGCGGGGGAACAAGAGACCCAGTACTTC. Residues: CSVEMWGLAGEQETQYF.

The rearrangement joins TRBV5-6 to TRBJ1-1; D is undetermined. The CDR3 contains 14 residues. Germline V CDR1 and CDR2: SGHDT, YYEEEE. V dropped 6 bases and J dropped 2 bases, with 14 bases sitting between them. The CDR3 nucleotides read TGTGCCAGCAACCTGGTAGAATCCAACACTGAAGCTTTCTTT. Its translation: CASNLVESNTEAFF.

This clone was counted once. This chain connects TRBV6-6 to TRBJ1-5, with TRBD1 matching over 10 bases. There are 16 residues in the CDR3. After removal of 4 bases from V and 9 bases from J, the junction contained 12 bases not matched to a gene. Germline CDR1 and CDR2: MNHNY and SVGAGI (reference sequence). CDR3 bases: TGTGCCAGCAGTTCCCTAGACAGGGGGCGCGGAGGGCCCCAGCATTTT. Translated, it gives CASSSLDRGRGGPQHF.

The chain is built from TRBV7-9 and TRBJ2-7; tentative D call: TRBD2 (6 bases). The germline CDR1 and CDR2 sequences are SEHNR and FQNEAQ (reference sequence). V dropped 6 bases and J dropped 0 bases, with 18 bases sitting between them. The CDR3 loop spans 16 amino acids. For the CDR3, the DNA is TGTGCCAGCAGTTATCTGGTGCCGGGGGTCTCCTACGAGCAGTACTTC. Translation: CASSYLVPGVSYEQYF.

J is TRBJ1-2 and V is TRBV5-4, with TRBD1 matching over 7 bases. The germline V gene encodes CDR1 SGHNT and CDR2 YYREEE (reference sequence). The length of the CDR3 is 13 residues. J was trimmed by 7 bases and V by 0 bases; bases with no gene match: 3. CDR3 DNA sequence: TGTGCCAGCAGCTTGGCAGGGGGTGCTGGCTACACCTTC. Protein: CASSLAGGAGYTF.

The chain carries TRBV7-9 and TRBJ1-2, with TRBD1 identical over 9 bases. The junction had 5 bases not matched to a gene; V was cut back by 3 bases and J by 6 bases. Per the germline V gene, CDR1 is SEHNR and CDR2 is FQNEAQ (reference sequence). The CDR3 extends over 14 amino acids. CDR3 nucleotides: TGTGCCAGCAGCTTCGGACAGGGGTCGAATGGCTACACCTTC. Amino acids: CASSFGQGSNGYTF.

This sequence joins TRBV7-8 and TRBJ2-5; TRBD2 aligns across 7 bases. CDR3 size: 15 residues. The germline V gene encodes CDR1 SGHVS and CDR2 FQNEAQ. Trimming removed 1 base from V and 4 bases from J; junction bases left unmatched: 6. The CDR3, as DNA: TGTGCCAGCAGCTTAGATTGGGGGGGTTCAGAGACCCAGTACTTC. The encoded protein is CASSLDWGGSETQYF.

V usage is TRBV10-1 and J usage is TRBJ1-5; no clear D gene. This CDR3 has 13 residues. V was clipped by 4 bases and J by 3 bases, with 7 bases between them. The germline CDR1 and CDR2 sequences are WNHNN and SYGVQD (reference sequence). The DNA for the CDR3 is TGCGCCAGCAGTGCAGCGACCAATCAGCCCCAGCATTTT. This encodes CASSAATNQPQHF.

V and J are TRBV9 and TRBJ1-1, with D uncertain. Between the trimmed V and J ends, which lost 4 bases and 4 bases, there was a span of 14 bases. The CDR3 runs 14 residues. Germline V gene data show CDR1 as SGDLS and CDR2 as YYNGEE. The CDR3 region has the DNA TGTGCCAGCAGCTACTTCGATCGAAGCACTGAAGCTTTCTTT. Translated, it gives CASSYFDRSTEAFF.

The V call is TRBV10-2, the J call TRBJ1-6; D perhaps matches TRBD1 (6 bases). Looked up from germline, CDR1 is WSHSY and CDR2 is SAAADI. This CDR3 is built from 18 residues. Deletions cut 4 bases from V and 6 bases from J, with 22 bases between. CDR3 sequence (DNA): TGCGCCAGCAGTGGCAGGGGCGTAAGTTTGCCCACTAATTCACCCCTCCACTTT. It codes for CASSGRGVSLPTNSPLHF.

V is TRBV6-4 and J is TRBJ2-7; TRBD2 is a possible D gene (5 bases). With 3 bases removed from V and 6 bases from J, the gap between germline ends came to 12 bases. CDR3 length equals 13 residues. Germline V gene lookup returns CDR1 MRHNA and CDR2 SNTAGT. As DNA, the CDR3 is TGTGCCAGCAGTGATATTCGGGGATCCGAGCAGTACTTC. Its translation is CASSDIRGSEQYF.

Concerning this clone itself: One end of the junction does not line up with germline, which may come from a read error. The gene calls are TRBV28 and TRBJ1-2; 9 bases map to TRBD1. The CDR3 runs 15 residues. Germline V gene sequence: CDR1 MDHEN, CDR2 SYDVKM. CDR3: CAGRILTGGAYGYTF. The CDR3 bases are TGTGCCGGCAGGATTCTAACAGGGGGCGCTTATGGCTACACCTTC.

The rearrangement links TRBV5-6 to TRBJ2-6, with D unclear. This CDR3 is built from 15 residues. CDR1 and CDR2 (germline): SGHDT, YYEEEE. V lost 1 base, J lost 8 bases, and 13 bases lay in between. CDR3 in amino acids: CASSLFRSFTNVLTF. The CDR3 coding sequence is TGTGCCAGCAGCTTGTTCAGGTCTTTCACCAACGTCCTGACTTTC.

The chain recombines TRBV6-5 with TRBJ1-1, with TRBD1 matching over 7 bases. The CDR3 consists of 15 residues. The trim removed 6 bases at V and 4 bases at J, leaving 11 bases unmatched. Germline CDR1 is MNHEY and CDR2 is SVGAGI. CDR3 protein: CASSPTQGVFTEAFF. The DNA of the CDR3 is TGTGCCAGCAGCCCCACTCAGGGGGTGTTCACTGAAGCTTTCTTT.

The chain combines TRBV6-1 with TRBJ2-1; TRBD1 aligns across 9 bases. V was clipped by 8 bases and J by 7 bases; unmatched bases: 9. This CDR3 spans 14 amino acids. Germline V gene sequence: CDR1 MNHNS, CDR2 SASEGT. This CDR3 reads CASGATGGGNEQFF. For the CDR3, the DNA is TGTGCCAGCGGGGCGACAGGGGGAGGGAATGAGCAGTTCTTC.

The chain uses TRBV6-5 and TRBJ2-5, with D possibly TRBD2 on 6 matching bases. Between the trimmed V and J ends, which lost 2 bases and 5 bases, there was a span of 12 bases. The CDR3 extends over 14 amino acids. Per the germline V gene, CDR1 is MNHEY and CDR2 is SVGAGI. The CDR3, as DNA: TGTGCCAGCAGTTACCTCGGGGGAACGGAGACCCAGTACTTC. The encoded protein is CASSYLGGTETQYF.

V gene TRBV5-4 combines with J gene TRBJ2-5, with TRBD2 matching 10 bases. Trimming removed 0 bases from V and 1 base from J; junction bases left unmatched: 6. Germline V CDR1 and CDR2: SGHNT, YYREEE (reference sequence). This CDR3 is built from 17 residues. The CDR3 here is CASSLARASGGQETQYF. The CDR3 coding sequence is TGTGCCAGCAGCTTGGCCAGGGCTAGCGGGGGCCAAGAGACCCAGTACTTC.

V is TRBV30 and J is TRBJ1-1; possibly TRBD1 for D (5 bases). V was pared by 6 bases and J by 4 bases, with 12 bases between. Germline-derived CDR1 and CDR2 are GTSNPN and SVGIG (reference sequence). This CDR3 has 12 amino acids. CDR3 sequence: CACPGLGTEAFF. CDR3 DNA sequence: TGTGCCTGTCCAGGGTTGGGCACTGAAGCTTTCTTT.

The CDR3 DNA follows: TGTGCCAGCAGCTTAGGGGACCGCGGGGCTAACTATGGCTACACCTTC. It yields the protein CASSLGDRGANYGYTF. V and J are TRBV13 and TRBJ1-2; unclear D gene. V lost 0 bases and J 0 bases, leaving 11 bases between the germline ends. This CDR3 has 16 amino acids. CDR1 and CDR2 from the germline V gene are PRHDT and FYEKMQ (reference sequence).

The chain has TRBV13 and TRBJ2-5; 8 nucleotides agree with TRBD2. Trimming at V came to 7 bases and at J to 3 bases, leaving 7 bases not matched to a gene. The CDR3 extends over 14 amino acids. Germline V gives CDR1 PRHDT, CDR2 FYEKMQ (reference sequence). The CDR3 protein is CASTWGRGEETQYF. Here the CDR3 DNA reads TGTGCCAGCACCTGGGGGCGGGGGGAAGAGACCCAGTACTTC.

Written as DNA, the CDR3 is TGTGCCAGCAGCGAGGGGACAGGGAGCTCCTACGAGCAGTACTTC. Protein product: CASSEGTGSSYEQYF. This chain links TRBV9 with TRBJ2-7; 9 positions match TRBD1. V gave up 3 bases and J gave up 0 bases; unmatched junction bases: 4. CDR3 length: 15 amino acids. The germline V gene encodes CDR1 SGDLS and CDR2 YYNGEE.

This clone has just one count. This sequence joins TRBV2 and TRBJ1-5; 8 bases are shared with TRBD1. CDR1 is SNHLY, CDR2 FYNNEI, per germline. There are 14 residues in the CDR3. V shed 9 bases, J shed 6 bases, and the junction held 10 bases outside the gene matches. The chain's CDR3 is CASRFTGGSQPQHF. CDR3 DNA sequence: TGTGCCAGTAGGTTTACAGGGGGGAGTCAGCCCCAGCATTTT. The entire variable domain, with the rest obtained from reference TRBV2 and TRBJ1-5, is as follows: EPEVTQTPSHQVTQMGQEVILRCVPISNHLYFYWYRQILGQKVEFLVSFYNNEISEKSEIFDDQFSVERPDGSNFTLKIRSTKLEDSAMYFCASRFTGGSQPQHFGDGTRLSIL.